These 23 T cell receptor beta chains were all obtained from the same sample, sequenced in a study. TCRdb re-derived calls from the 5' RACE reads in MiXCR, one entry per CDR3 protein. The sample table includes 41 distinct CDR3 sequences. The sample taken for sequencing was central memory T cells from blood PBMCs. Subset reported: central memory CD4+ T cells. The source of these receptors is a male donor with HIV.

The chain uses TRBV10-1 and TRBJ1-2; no clear D gene. Germline values: CDR1 WNHNN, CDR2 SYGVQD (reference sequence). This CDR3 is built from 13 residues. V was shortened by 2 bases and J by 4 bases, with 8 bases between the two germline ends. CDR3 sequence: CASSEDTTYGYTF. DNA for the CDR3: TGCGCCAGCAGTGAGGACACGACCTATGGCTACACCTTC.

This CDR3 reads CSSEPQGNQREQFF. The CDR3 DNA reads TGCAGTTCAGAGCCACAGGGGAATCAACGTGAGCAGTTCTTC. The chain combines TRBV20-1 with TRBJ2-1; 7 bases are shared with TRBD1. Germline trimming cut 8 bases from V and 9 bases from J; bases unmatched to any gene: 16. Germline V gene lookup returns CDR1 DFQATT and CDR2 SNEGSKA (reference sequence). There are 14 residues in the CDR3.

This clonotype is hyperexpanded within its sample. The CDR3 DNA reads TGTGCCTGGAGTGGAAGACAGGGGTGGACTGAAGCTTTCTTT. This translates into CAWSGRQGWTEAFF. This chain uses TRBV30 with TRBJ1-1; 8 nucleotides agree with TRBD1. This CDR3 spans 14 amino acids. Germline V gene data show CDR1 as GTSNPN and CDR2 as SVGIG (reference sequence). With V trimmed by 1 base and J by 5 bases, 6 bases remained unmatched.

This rearrangement joins TRBV29-1 to TRBJ2-1, with 7 bases aligning to TRBD1. There are 14 residues in the CDR3. J gave up 4 bases and V 3 bases, and 6 bases lay outside the gene matches. CDR1 SQVTM and CDR2 ANQGSEA come from the germline V gene. This CDR3 is CSVERARGYNEQFF. CDR3 coding DNA: TGCAGCGTTGAGAGGGCCAGGGGGTACAATGAGCAGTTCTTC.

This clonotype was recorded once. The rearrangement joins TRBV5-4 to TRBJ2-2; D is undetermined. Trimming left V 0 bases short and J 10 bases short, with 13 bases between. The CDR3 sequence is 14 residues long. Germline values: CDR1 SGHNT, CDR2 YYREEE (reference sequence). The CDR3 spells CASSLGAPGEELFF. The CDR3 DNA sequence: TGTGCCAGCAGCTTGGGGGCCCCGGGCGAGGAGCTGTTTTTT.

The chain recombines TRBV11-2 with TRBJ1-5; D gene ambiguous. CDR1 SGHAT and CDR2 FQNNGV come from the germline V gene. The V end was cut by 0 bases, the J end by 3 bases, with 9 bases between. The CDR3 sequence is 15 residues long. CDR3 loop: CASSLDTGINQPQHF. The CDR3 DNA sequence: TGTGCCAGCAGCTTAGACACGGGCATCAATCAGCCCCAGCATTTT.

This chain uses TRBV5-1 with TRBJ2-5; 12 nucleotides agree with TRBD1. The trim removed 3 bases at V and 5 bases at J, leaving 2 bases unmatched. The length of the CDR3 is 14 residues. The germline V gene encodes CDR1 SGHRS and CDR2 YFSETQ. The DNA for the CDR3 is TGCGCCAGCAGCTCGGGACAGGGGGCTGAGACCCAGTACTTC. Translation gives CASSSGQGAETQYF.

This chain connects TRBV11-3 to TRBJ2-3; D not certain. V was trimmed by 6 bases and J by 0 bases, leaving 10 bases between them. The germline CDR1 and CDR2 sequences are SGHNT and YENEEA. This CDR3 comprises 14 residues. The DNA for the CDR3 is TGTGCCAGCAGTCCACAGTCTAGCACAGATACGCAGTATTTT. Encoded protein: CASSPQSSTDTQYF.

A few counts support this clonotype. This rearrangement joins TRBV6-1 to TRBJ1-2; 7 bases match TRBD1. The V segment lost 8 bases and the J segment 8 bases; nucleotides outside the gene matches: 14. The CDR3 runs to 14 residues. From germline, CDR1 is MNHNS and CDR2 SASEGT. The CDR3 DNA sequence: TGTGCCAGCGGACAGGATCTGGCGGTCGGGGGCTACACCTTC. It specifies CASGQDLAVGGYTF.

This clonotype came up once. The J gene is TRBJ2-2, the V gene TRBV5-4, with D unresolved. The CDR3 totals 14 residues. Trimming cost V 0 bases and J 7 bases, with 10 bases left between them. Per germline, CDR1 SGHNT and CDR2 YYREEE (reference sequence). CDR3 loop: CASSLGAPGGELFF. The CDR3 bases are TGTGCCAGCAGCTTGGGGGCCCCGGGCGGGGAGCTGTTTTTT.

V and J are TRBV7-8 and TRBJ2-5, with D hard to call. Germline V gene sequence: CDR1 SGHVS, CDR2 FQNEAQ. CDR3 length equals 13 residues. V was pared by 0 bases and J by 4 bases, with 6 bases between. The CDR3 DNA reads TGTGCCAGCAGCTTAGCCAGGCCAGAGACCCAGTACTTC. This codes for CASSLARPETQYF.

The chain carries TRBV11-2 and TRBJ2-1, with a weak D call TRBD1 (5 bases). Trimming pared 1 base from V and 4 bases from J, leaving 11 bases between. The CDR3 length is 15 residues. From germline, CDR1 is SGHAT and CDR2 FQNNGV. In DNA form, the CDR3 reads TGTGCCAGCAGCTTAGGCGGTGACAGTTACAATGAGCAGTTCTTC. It translates to CASSLGGDSYNEQFF.

This clonotype was seen just once. The rearrangement uses TRBV5-6 and TRBJ2-1; D gene ambiguous. There are 15 residues in the CDR3. Germline-derived CDR1 and CDR2 are SGHDT and YYEEEE. V lost 0 bases and J 8 bases, leaving 15 bases between the germline ends. The CDR3 reads CASSLGSSTRDEQFF. DNA for the CDR3: TGTGCCAGCAGCTTGGGGTCCAGTACCCGGGATGAGCAGTTCTTC.

The chain is built from TRBV12-3 or TRBV12-4 and TRBJ2-2; 8 bases are shared with TRBD2. The CDR3 is made up of 16 amino acids. J gave up 2 bases and V 6 bases, and 8 bases lay outside the gene matches. This CDR3 is CASSPYSGGNTGELFF. In DNA, the CDR3 is TGTGCCAGCAGCCCCTACAGCGGGGGAAACACCGGGGAGCTGTTTTTT.

The table lists this clonotype with a few counts. This sequence joins TRBV5-1 and TRBJ2-2, with TRBD1 matching 7 bases. Germline CDR1 is SGHRS and CDR2 is YFSETQ. This CDR3 region has 16 residues. Trimming at V came to 4 bases and at J to 2 bases, leaving 8 bases not matched to a gene. The chain's CDR3 is CASSRGQQSNTGELFF. DNA for the CDR3: TGCGCCAGCAGCCGGGGACAGCAATCTAACACCGGGGAGCTGTTTTTT.

This clonotype was counted a few times. The gene calls are TRBV5-4 and TRBJ2-1; 8 bases map to TRBD1. The junction had 10 bases not matched to a gene; V was cut back by 3 bases and J by 5 bases. CDR1 and CDR2 from the germline V gene are SGHNT and YYREEE (reference sequence). CDR3 length equals 16 residues. CDR3 residues: CASSYPSGGANNEQFF. In nucleotides, the CDR3 is TGTGCCAGCAGCTACCCCTCAGGGGGCGCGAACAATGAGCAGTTCTTC.

The V gene is TRBV11-3, the J gene TRBJ2-3, with D maybe TRBD2 (5 bases). Germline-derived CDR1 and CDR2 are SGHNT and YENEEA. V was trimmed by 1 base and J by 0 bases, leaving 5 bases between them. The CDR3 is 14 amino acids. CDR3 amino acids: CASSLGTSTDTQYF. The CDR3 region has the DNA TGTGCCAGCAGCTTAGGGACTAGCACAGATACGCAGTATTTT.

The V call is TRBV30, the J call TRBJ1-2; 9 bases align to TRBD1. The ends lost 3 bases at V and 13 bases at J; junction bases unmatched: 18. This CDR3 is 15 amino acids long. Germline loops: CDR1 GTSNPN, CDR2 SVGIG (reference sequence). CDR3 sequence (DNA): TGTGCCTGGAGAGCCCCTGGACAGGGGAAGTCAGTGGGCACCTTC. Its translation: CAWRAPGQGKSVGTF.

The chain employs TRBV29-1 and TRBJ1-1, with no clear D. V gave up 4 bases and J gave up 8 bases, with 8 bases separating them. The CDR3 extends over 10 amino acids. Looked up from germline, CDR1 is SQVTM and CDR2 is ANQGSEA. CDR3: CSVAEPEAFF. The CDR3 region has the DNA TGCAGCGTTGCCGAACCAGAAGCTTTCTTT.

This chain uses TRBV30 with TRBJ1-5; a weak D match, TRBD1 (6 bases). Per the germline V gene, CDR1 is GTSNPN and CDR2 is SVGIG (reference sequence). Trimming shortened V by 3 bases and J by 1 base, and 10 bases separated the two germline ends. The CDR3 has 14 residues. For the CDR3, the DNA is TGTGCCTGGAGCTCAGGGGTGAGCAATCAGCCCCAGCATTTT. As protein: CAWSSGVSNQPQHF.

The chain recombines TRBV19 with TRBJ2-1; TRBD1 is a possible D gene (6 bases). V gave up 3 bases and J gave up 2 bases, with 11 bases separating them. The CDR3 has 15 residues. Germline V gene data show CDR1 as LNHDA and CDR2 as SQIVND (reference sequence). The CDR3 spells CASSMWRQAYNEQFF. DNA of the CDR3: TGTGCCAGTAGTATGTGGAGACAGGCCTACAATGAGCAGTTCTTC.

The chain combines TRBV6-5 with TRBJ1-1; TRBD1 aligns across 10 bases. CDR1 and CDR2 (germline): MNHEY, SVGAGI. J lost 11 bases, V lost 4 bases, and 10 bases had no gene match. This CDR3 region has 14 residues. The CDR3 nucleotides are TGTGCCAGCAGTTCTCGACAGGGGGCCCGAACCGCTTTCTTT. Amino acid sequence: CASSSRQGARTAFF.

This chain uses TRBV20-1 with TRBJ2-7, with 9 bases matching TRBD1. V gave up 6 bases and J gave up 3 bases; unmatched junction bases: 6. The germline gives CDR1 DFQATT, CDR2 SNEGSKA (reference sequence). The CDR3 has 13 residues. CDR3: CSARGQGRYEQYF. The CDR3 DNA follows: TGCAGTGCAAGGGGACAGGGTCGCTACGAGCAGTACTTC.